The subject of this entry is one T cell receptor beta chain. This entry is derived from a study of blood T cell repertoires in COVID-19. Methods used by the authors: Amplifying reference gene primers gave estimates of nucleated cell counts. Assay: immunoSEQ multiplex PCR; the TCRdb copy retains only in-frame clones and omits some. V, J and clone size are those of that table, while D and trimming were read from the DNA. The profile shows roughly 120,000 clones, roughly 90% of them singletons. The CDR3 loop spans 14 amino acids. Trimming removed 5 bases from V and 6 bases from J; junction bases left unmatched: 8. The V gene's germline CDR1 is SGHRS and CDR2 YFSETQ.

The rearrangement uses TRBV5-1 and TRBJ2-1; 7 bases are shared with TRBD1. The sequencing input was peripheral blood. The TCR comes from a middle-aged man with active COVID-19. The CDR3: CASRKGAGGNEQFF. DNA for the CDR3: TGCGCCAGCAGAAAAGGGGCAGGGGGCAATGAGCAGTTCTTC. Filled out from reference TRBV5-1 and TRBJ2-1, the complete variable domain reads KAGVTQTPRYLIKTRGQQVTLSCSPISGHRSVSWYQQTPGQGLQFLFEYFSETQRNKGNFPGRFSGRQFSNSRSEMNVSTLELGDSALYLCASRKGAGGNEQFFGPGTRLTVL.